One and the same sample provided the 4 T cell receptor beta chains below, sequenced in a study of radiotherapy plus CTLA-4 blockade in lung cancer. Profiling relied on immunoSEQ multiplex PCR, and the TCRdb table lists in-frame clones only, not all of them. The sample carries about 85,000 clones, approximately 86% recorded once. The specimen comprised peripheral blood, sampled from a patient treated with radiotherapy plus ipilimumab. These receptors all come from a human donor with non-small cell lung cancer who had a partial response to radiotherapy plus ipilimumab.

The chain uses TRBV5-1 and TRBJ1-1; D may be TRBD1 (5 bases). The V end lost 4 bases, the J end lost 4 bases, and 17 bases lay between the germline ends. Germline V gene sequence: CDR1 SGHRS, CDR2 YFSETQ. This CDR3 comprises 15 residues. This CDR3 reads CASSQGDLYTTEAFF. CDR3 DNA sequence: TGCGCCAGCAGCCAGGGCGACCTGTACACCACTGAAGCTTTCTTT.

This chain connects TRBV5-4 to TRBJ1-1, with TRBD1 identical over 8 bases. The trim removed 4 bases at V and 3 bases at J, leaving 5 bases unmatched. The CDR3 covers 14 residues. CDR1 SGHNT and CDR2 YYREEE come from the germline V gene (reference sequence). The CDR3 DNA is TGTGCCAGCAGCGGACAGGGTAGGGACACTGAAGCTTTCTTT. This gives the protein CASSGQGRDTEAFF. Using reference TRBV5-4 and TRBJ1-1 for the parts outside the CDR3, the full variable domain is ETGVTQSPTHLIKTRGQQVTLRCSSQSGHNTVSWYQQALGQGPQFIFQYYREEENGRGNFPPRFSGLQFPNYSSELNVNALELDDSALYLCASSGQGRDTEAFFGQGTRLTVV.

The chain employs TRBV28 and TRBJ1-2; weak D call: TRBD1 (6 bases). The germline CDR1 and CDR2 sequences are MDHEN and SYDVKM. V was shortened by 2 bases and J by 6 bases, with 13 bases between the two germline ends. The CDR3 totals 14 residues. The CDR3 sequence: CASSLPAGADGYTF. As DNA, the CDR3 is TGTGCCAGCAGTTTACCTGCGGGGGCTGATGGCTACACCTTC.

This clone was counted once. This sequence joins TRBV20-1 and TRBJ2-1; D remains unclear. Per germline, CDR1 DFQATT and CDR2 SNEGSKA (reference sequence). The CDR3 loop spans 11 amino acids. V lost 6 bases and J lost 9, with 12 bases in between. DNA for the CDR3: TGCAGTGCGGGCCCCACCAGTGAGCAGTTCTTC. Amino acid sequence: CSAGPTSEQFF.